This entry concerns a single T cell receptor (beta chain). Its antigen is not identified. Sequenced by immunoSEQ multiplex PCR; TCRdb stores in-frame clones only, minus some. The sample includes fewer than 90,000 clones, roughly 84% of them seen just once. These data originate in a study of T cell responses to AZD1222 COVID-19 vaccine. Study-wide results and limits: Seropositivity was recorded at baseline in only a handful of AZD1222 recipients.

The CDR3 sequence is 13 residues long. Germline V lookup: CDR1 DFQATT, CDR2 SNEGSKA (reference sequence). The germline V and J ends were trimmed by 3 bases and 7 bases, with 16 bases remaining between them. The material was peripheral blood, obtained 28 days after the second AZD1222 dose. The chain is built from TRBV20-1 and TRBJ2-7, with D possibly matching TRBD2 (7 bases). The clonotype originates from an adult who received the AZD1222 COVID-19 vaccine. The CDR3 DNA is TGCAGTGCTAGTACTCGGGGGGCGCGGGAGCAGTACTTC. It translates to CSASTRGAREQYF.